These 18 T cell receptor beta chains were all obtained from the same sample, sequenced in a study of control samples from healthy donors and cancer patients. Data came from immunoSEQ multiplex PCR; TCRdb stores just in-frame clones and leaves some out. The sample has over 150,000 clones; around 96% are singletons. What was sequenced was blood. These receptors were obtained from a young woman in good health.

V is TRBV13 and J is TRBJ2-3, with D maybe TRBD1 (6 bases). V gave up 0 bases and J gave up 8 bases, with 18 bases separating them. The CDR3 has 16 residues. CDR1 and CDR2 from the germline V gene are PRHDT and FYEKMQ (reference sequence). This chain's CDR3 is CASSLGPDRPGGTQYF. DNA for the CDR3: TGTGCCAGCAGCTTAGGGCCCGACAGGCCTGGAGGTACGCAGTATTTT.

This chain links TRBV18 with TRBJ1-3; 7 positions agree with TRBD1. Trimming took 4 bases from V and 0 from J; bases not matched to a gene: 3. CDR3 length: 15 residues. Germline lookup yields CDR1 KGHSH and CDR2 LQKENI. In DNA form, the CDR3 reads TGTGCCAGCTCACTGGGGACAGACTCTGGAAACACCATATATTTT. As protein: CASSLGTDSGNTIYF. The full variable domain, its missing parts supplied by reference TRBV18 and TRBJ1-3, is NAGVMQNPRHLVRRRGQEARLRCSPMKGHSHVYWYRQLPEEGLKFMVYLQKENIIDESGMPKERFSAEFPKEGPSILRIQQVVRGDSAAYFCASSLGTDSGNTIYFGEGSWLTVV.

J is TRBJ1-4 and V is TRBV30; D is possibly TRBD1 (5 bases). V was pared by 1 base and J by 11 bases, with 14 bases between. The length of the CDR3 is 13 residues. Germline CDR1 and CDR2: GTSNPN and SVGIG (reference sequence). CDR3 sequence (DNA): TGTGCCTGGAGTGGTCAGGGAGTGGGGAAACTGTTTTTT. It translates to CAWSGQGVGKLFF.

The gene calls are TRBV27 and TRBJ2-1; D not certain. Per the germline V gene, CDR1 is MNHEY and CDR2 is SMNVEV (reference sequence). CDR3 length: 19 amino acids. The V end was cut by 1 base, the J end by 7 bases, with 26 bases between. CDR3 nucleotide sequence: TGTGCCAGCAGTTTATTCCCCCCGAAATACCAGACCGTCCATAATGAGCAGTTCTTC. Protein product: CASSLFPPKYQTVHNEQFF.

The V call is TRBV29-1, the J call TRBJ1-2, with D unresolved. This CDR3 region has 13 residues. Between the trimmed V and J ends, which lost 1 base and 4 bases, there was a span of 10 bases. Germline CDR1 is SQVTM and CDR2 is ANQGSEA. CDR3 coding DNA: TGCAGCGTTGAAGTCCCGGGCGGCTATGGCTACACCTTC. As protein: CSVEVPGGYGYTF.

This chain uses TRBV7-9 with TRBJ1-1; tentative D call: TRBD1 (5 bases). CDR1 is SEHNR, CDR2 FQNEAQ, per germline (reference sequence). Trimming removed 3 bases from V and 6 bases from J, with 14 bases in between. The CDR3 length is 14 residues. The CDR3 spells CASSLEQGWAEAFF. The CDR3 DNA is TGTGCCAGCAGCTTGGAGCAGGGATGGGCTGAAGCTTTCTTT. The whole variable domain, remainder taken from reference TRBV7-9 and TRBJ1-1, is DTGVSQNPRHKITKRGQNVTFRCDPISEHNRLYWYRQTLGQGPEFLTYFQNEAQLEKSRLLSDRFSAERPKGSFSTLEIQRTEQGDSAMYLCASSLEQGWAEAFFGQGTRLTVV.

This clone was counted a few times. V gene TRBV7-9 combines with J gene TRBJ2-1; 14 nucleotides line up with TRBD2. V shed 5 bases and J 2 bases; nucleotides not matched to a gene: 11. The CDR3 sequence is 19 residues long. The germline V gene has CDR1 SEHNR and CDR2 FQNEAQ (reference sequence). CDR3 bases: TGTGCCAGCAGCGTCCCGACTAGCGGGGGGGCTGGCCCCTACAATGAGCAGTTCTTC. This encodes CASSVPTSGGAGPYNEQFF.

A single count supports this clone. V usage is TRBV3-1 (or the pseudogene TRBV3-2) and J usage is TRBJ2-5, with D tentatively TRBD2 (6 bases). Germline V gene sequence: CDR1 LGHDT, CDR2 YNNKEL (reference sequence). The V and J ends lost 5 bases and 7 bases respectively, with 14 bases between them. There are 13 residues in the CDR3. The DNA of the CDR3 is TGTGCCAGCAGCACACCTAGGAGGGGGACCCAGTACTTC. It translates to CASSTPRRGTQYF.

This clone was seen just once. The chain recombines TRBV5-4 with TRBJ2-7; D is unclear. The CDR3 is 16 residues long. V shed 0 bases and J shed 4 bases, with 17 bases lying between them. CDR1 is SGHNT, CDR2 YYREEE, per germline (reference sequence). The CDR3 sequence is CASSLGPDGPRYEQYF. CDR3 sequence (DNA): TGTGCCAGCAGCTTGGGTCCCGACGGACCACGGTACGAGCAGTACTTC.

This clone was counted a single time. The chain links TRBV11-2 to TRBJ1-1; no definite D call. The germline gives CDR1 SGHAT, CDR2 FQNNGV. The CDR3 totals 12 residues. Between the trimmed V and J ends, which lost 1 base and 5 bases, there was a span of 5 bases. CDR3 sequence: CASSLVRTEAFF. The DNA for the CDR3 is TGTGCCAGCAGCTTAGTACGAACTGAAGCTTTCTTT.

V is TRBV7-8 and J is TRBJ2-7, with D uncertain. Trimming pared 6 bases from V and 5 bases from J, leaving 14 bases between. The germline V gene encodes CDR1 SGHVS and CDR2 FQNEAQ. This CDR3 has 13 residues. CDR3 protein: CASSRLGSHEQYF. CDR3 nucleotides: TGTGCCAGCAGTAGGCTGGGATCCCACGAGCAGTACTTC.

The V call is TRBV28, the J call TRBJ2-1, with 10 bases aligning to TRBD1. Germline-derived CDR1 and CDR2 are MDHEN and SYDVKM. V was clipped by 3 bases and J by 3 bases; unmatched bases: 5. The CDR3 has 16 residues. The CDR3 loop reads CASSFPGQGGYNEQFF. The CDR3 nucleotides read TGTGCCAGCAGTTTCCCCGGACAGGGGGGCTACAATGAGCAGTTCTTC.

The gene calls are TRBV6-6 and TRBJ1-1; D gene unclear. Trimming cost V 2 bases and J 3 bases, with 7 bases left between them. Germline V lookup: CDR1 MNHNY, CDR2 SVGAGI (reference sequence). The CDR3 is 13 amino acids. CDR3 DNA sequence: TGTGCCAGCAGTTACGGGCGGGACACTGAAGCTTTCTTT. Protein: CASSYGRDTEAFF.

CDR3 nucleotide sequence: TGTGCCAGCAGCTTTAGCGGGGGAGAGCAGTTCTTC. Translating it yields CASSFSGGEQFF. The genes are TRBV7-9 and TRBJ2-1; 9 bases are shared with TRBD2. Trimming at V came to 3 bases and at J to 10 bases, leaving 1 base not matched to a gene. The CDR3 covers 12 residues. Per germline, CDR1 SEHNR and CDR2 FQNEAQ (reference sequence).

The chain employs TRBV24-1 and TRBJ2-5; TRBD1 aligns across 9 bases. J was trimmed by 4 bases and V by 5 bases; bases with no gene match: 4. Germline loops: CDR1 KGHDR, CDR2 SFDVKD. The CDR3 runs 14 residues. CDR3 nucleotides: TGTGCCACCAGTGCCGGGACAGGGCGAGAGACCCAGTACTTC. This codes for CATSAGTGRETQYF.

The CDR3, as DNA: TGTGCCAGCGCCCCGGCGAGGGGGATGAACACTGAAGCTTTCTTT. Translating it yields CASAPARGMNTEAFF. The chain links TRBV2 to TRBJ1-1; D perhaps matches TRBD1 (6 bases). In germline, CDR1 is SNHLY, CDR2 FYNNEI. The CDR3 runs 15 residues. The V gene lost 8 bases and the J gene lost 0 bases, with 16 bases spanning the gap.

This clone appeared a single time. The V and J genes are TRBV2 and TRBJ1-4; the D is unclear. Trimming shortened V by 6 bases and J by 5 bases, and 7 bases separated the two germline ends. From germline, CDR1 is SNHLY and CDR2 FYNNEI. The CDR3 sequence is 12 residues long. CDR3 coding DNA: TGTGCCAGCAGATTATCGAATGAAAAACTGTTTTTT. Its protein product is CASRLSNEKLFF.

This clone was seen a handful of times. Compared with germline, one end of the junction differs, possibly owing to a read error. The chain is built from TRBV2 and TRBJ1-2, with TRBD1 matching over 7 bases. This CDR3 has 11 amino acids. Per the germline V gene, CDR1 is SNHLY and CDR2 is FYNNEI. CDR3 DNA: TGTGCCAGCAACCGGGACAGACTACAGGCCTTC. Amino acid sequence: CASNRDRLQAF.